This T cell receptor beta chain was recorded in a study of T cells expressing NK-cell markers. In the study overall: Within the sequenced cohort of eight donors, seven exhibited HCMV seropositivity and one was seronegative.

Findings of the study overall: In about six donors, dominant CD3+CD56+NKG2C+ clonotypes ranked among the top 10 CD8+ clonotypes. In four donors, dominant clonotypes made up about 25-60.1% of CD3+CD56-NKG2C+ cells.

About this clonotype itself: The antigen remains undetermined.

The CDR3 length is 17 residues. Germline V gives CDR1 LNHNV, CDR2 YYDKDF (reference sequence). TCR beta cDNA was made by 5'RACE template switching with UMIs. TCRdb reanalyzed the 5' RACE reads and collapses them to one entry per CDR3 protein, without DNA. The table lists about 450,000 distinct CDR3 sequences. This TCR came from a woman aged 18 to 69 in good health. Sequencing was performed on blood T cells: a sorted CD56 or NKG2C T cell subset, CD4+ or CD8+ T cells, or bulk PBMC T cells (not recorded which). This rearrangement joins TRBV15 to TRBJ2-3; the TCRdb call, TRBD1, lacks DNA for checking. The CDR3 protein is CATSTQGKGYNTDTQYF.